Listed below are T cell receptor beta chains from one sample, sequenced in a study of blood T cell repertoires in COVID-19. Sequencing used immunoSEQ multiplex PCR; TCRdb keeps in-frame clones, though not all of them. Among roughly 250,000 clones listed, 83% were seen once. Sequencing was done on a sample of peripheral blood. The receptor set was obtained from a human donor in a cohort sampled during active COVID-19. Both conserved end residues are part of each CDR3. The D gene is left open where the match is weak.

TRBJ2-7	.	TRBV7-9	CASSFGGAYEQYF
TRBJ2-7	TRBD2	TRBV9	CASSVRTSGIYEQYF
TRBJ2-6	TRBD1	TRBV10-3	CATTTGRSNGANVLTF
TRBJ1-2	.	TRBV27	CASSFRANYGYTF
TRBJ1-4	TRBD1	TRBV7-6	CASSLSLAGGSPSEKLFF
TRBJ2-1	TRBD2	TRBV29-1	CSVAGTSGAASYNEQFF
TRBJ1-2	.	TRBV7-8	CASSIDTYGYTF
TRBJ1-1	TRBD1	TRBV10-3	CATSTGATEAFF
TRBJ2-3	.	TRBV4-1	CASSQDWRGQTSTDTQYF
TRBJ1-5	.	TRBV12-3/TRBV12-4	CASSLNDRQPQHF
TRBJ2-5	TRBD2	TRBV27	CASSFLTSGIETQYF
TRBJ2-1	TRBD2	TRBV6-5	CASSYSFDRTGGEQFF
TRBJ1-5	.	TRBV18	CASSREGRGLVNQPQHF
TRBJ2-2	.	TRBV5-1	CASSPLPIGELFF
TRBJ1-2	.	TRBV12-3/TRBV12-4	CASSFRDGGYTF
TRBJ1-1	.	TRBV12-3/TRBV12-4	CASRRDNTEAFF
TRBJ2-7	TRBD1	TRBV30	CAHGQGSYEQYF
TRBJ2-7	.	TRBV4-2	CASSRSPYDEQYF
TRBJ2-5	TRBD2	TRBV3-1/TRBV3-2	CASSPSLAGRETQYF
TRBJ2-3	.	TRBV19	CASSIEPYGGITDTQYF
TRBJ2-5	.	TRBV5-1	CASSLGGGVGQETQYF
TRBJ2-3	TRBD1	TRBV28	CASSPMTGTDTQYF
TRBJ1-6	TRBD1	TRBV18	CASSPGTDYSPLHF
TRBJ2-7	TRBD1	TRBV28	CASRPGQVTYEQYF
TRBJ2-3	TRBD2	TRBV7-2	CASSRDYLSTDTQYF
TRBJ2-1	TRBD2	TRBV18	CASSPTPSGGLNEQFF
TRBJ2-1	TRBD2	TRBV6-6	CASSTTTSGSYNEQFF
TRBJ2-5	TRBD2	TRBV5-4	CASSPGGLAGKGTQYF
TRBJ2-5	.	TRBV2	CASSEALLWSSQETQYF
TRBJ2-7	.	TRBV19	CASSPLTGNNYEQYF
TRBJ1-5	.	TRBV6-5	CASSLERNQPQHF
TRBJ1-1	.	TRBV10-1	CAGTLNTEAFF
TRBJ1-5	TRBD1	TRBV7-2	CASSLKGAGQPQHF
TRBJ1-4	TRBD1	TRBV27	CASSKPGQGNEKLFF
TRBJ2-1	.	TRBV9	CASSVEGQTYNEQFF
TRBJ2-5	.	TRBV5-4	CASSTGFIQETQYF
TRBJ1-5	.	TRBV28	CASTQGGAYSNQPQHF
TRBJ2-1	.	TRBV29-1	CSVEKTRGEQFF
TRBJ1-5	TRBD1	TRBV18	CASSPGQQNQPQHF
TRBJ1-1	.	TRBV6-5	CASRLPGSTEAFF
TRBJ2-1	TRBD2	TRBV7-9	CASSSTSGRALEQFF
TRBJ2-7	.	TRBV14	CASSQGQGLLVEQYF
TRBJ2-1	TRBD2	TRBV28	CASRPTSGGFYNEQFF